Presented here are 32 T cell receptor beta chains from one specimen sequenced in a study of breast tumors, draining lymph nodes, adjacent tissues. TCRdb fed the multiplex PCR reads into MiXCR, producing one record per CDR3 protein. The table has about 100,000 distinct CDR3 sequences, 21% seen once. The lymph nodes were axillary draining lymph nodes from breast cancer patients. The sequencing input was axillary lymph node tissue. Receptors originate from a female donor with breast cancer. Some clones in this sample may be carry-over from other donors' samples.

Ten or more counts support this clonotype. This rearrangement joins TRBV20-1 to TRBJ1-2, with 11 bases that match TRBD1. Germline V CDR1 and CDR2: DFQATT, SNEGSKA (reference sequence). The J segment lost 12 bases and the V segment lost 1 base, leaving 7 bases of the junction unmatched. The CDR3 runs 13 residues. The CDR3 bases are TGCAGTGCTAGAGGGACAGGGGGCGGAAAGGACACCTTC. It specifies CSARGTGGGKDTF.

The V gene is TRBV10-3, the J gene TRBJ2-2, with 9 bases lining up with TRBD2. This CDR3 contains 16 residues. Germline V gene data show CDR1 as ENHRY and CDR2 as SYGVKD. V trimming: 2 bases; J trimming: 7 bases; junction bases outside the gene matches: 8. The CDR3 protein is CAISERAGGLLGELFF. The CDR3 DNA reads as TGTGCCATCAGTGAGAGGGCGGGGGGGCTTCTCGGGGAGCTGTTTTTT.

This clonotype was seen ten or more times. Relative to the germline gene, one junction end is altered; a read error may explain this. V usage is TRBV7-7 and J usage is TRBJ2-5; D is perhaps TRBD1 or TRBD2 (6 bases each). CDR1 is SSHAT and CDR2 is FNYEAQ in the germline V gene (reference sequence). This CDR3 region has 17 residues. The CDR3 DNA follows: TGTGCTAGCAGCTTAGGAACCGGGGGCCTCGGTGCAGAGACCCAGTACTTC. Translation: CASSLGTGGLGAETQYF.

This clonotype was counted ten times or more. J is TRBJ2-5 and V is TRBV20-1, with 12 bases that match TRBD2. CDR1 and CDR2 from the germline V gene are DFQATT and SNEGSKA (reference sequence). The CDR3 is made up of 16 amino acids. The V gene end was trimmed by 7 bases and the J gene end by 1 base; junction bases not matched to a gene: 10. This CDR3 reads CSGTLAGGLRQETQYF. In nucleotides, the CDR3 is TGCAGTGGTACGCTAGCGGGAGGGCTTCGCCAAGAGACCCAGTACTTC.

The chain is built from TRBV9 and TRBJ1-1, with 9 bases lining up with TRBD1. The CDR3 contains 16 residues. The germline CDR1 and CDR2 sequences are SGDLS and YYNGEE. V lost 4 bases and J lost 3; bases outside the gene matches: 10. CDR3 protein: CASSPRTGQGYTEAFF. In DNA, the CDR3 is TGTGCCAGCAGCCCAAGAACGGGACAGGGCTACACTGAAGCTTTCTTT.

Regarding this clonotype: Just one base apart from a much larger clone, this may be a read error. J is TRBJ1-3 and V is TRBV5-1; no firm D call. The germline V gene has CDR1 SGHRS and CDR2 YFSETQ. The CDR3 runs 15 residues. CDR3 bases: TGCGCCAGCAGCTCGTCGGGAATAGCTGGAAACACCATATGTTTT. Encoded protein: CASSSSGIAGNTICF.

This clonotype showed up many times. The DNA of the CDR3 is TGTGCCAGCAGCTTAGCCGGGGTAGGAACAGATACGCAGTATTTT. Residues: CASSLAGVGTDTQYF. V and J are TRBV11-2 and TRBJ2-3, with D possibly TRBD2 on 5 matching bases. Deletions cut 1 base from V and 3 bases from J, with 11 bases between. CDR3 size: 15 residues. Germline V gene lookup returns CDR1 SGHAT and CDR2 FQNNGV.

Concerning this clonotype: A much larger clone is a single base away; this may be a read error. The gene calls are TRBV12-3 or TRBV12-4 and TRBJ1-5; TRBD1 agrees at 9 bases. This CDR3 is built from 17 residues. The CDR3 loop is CASSQGTGTYSNQPRHF. The CDR3 DNA sequence: TGTGCCAGCAGCCAGGGGACAGGGACTTATAGCAATCAGCCCCGGCATTTT.

There are a few counts of this clonotype. The chain employs TRBV25-1 and TRBJ2-1; the D call may be TRBD1 or TRBD2 (6 bases each). Germline V gives CDR1 MGHDK, CDR2 SYGVNS. V lost 7 bases and J 5 bases, leaving 15 bases between the germline ends. There are 14 residues in the CDR3. CDR3 in amino acids: CASKGGAEHNEQFF. The CDR3 region has the DNA TGTGCCAGCAAGGGGGGCGCGGAACACAATGAGCAGTTCTTC.

There are many counts of this clonotype. The gene calls are TRBV20-1 and TRBJ2-3, with D perhaps assigned TRBD1 or TRBD2 (6 bases each). Trimming left V 7 bases short and J 8 bases short, with 16 bases between. Germline CDR1 reads DFQATT; CDR2 reads SNEGSKA (reference sequence). The CDR3 has 12 residues. CDR3 sequence (DNA): TGCAGTGTTCCGACCGGAGGGGGTACGCAGTATTTT. Amino acids: CSVPTGGGTQYF.

This clonotype was counted many times. This chain connects TRBV15 to TRBJ1-6; D is possibly TRBD1 (6 bases). V was pared by 0 bases and J by 10 bases, with 10 bases between. Germline-derived CDR1 and CDR2 are LNHNV and YYDKDF (reference sequence). The CDR3 spans 14 residues. The CDR3 reads CATSRETGLSPLHF. CDR3 nucleotide sequence: TGTGCCACCAGCAGAGAAACAGGGCTCTCACCCCTCCACTTT.

This clonotype occurred many times. The chain uses TRBV6-5 and TRBJ2-3, with TRBD2 matching over 9 bases. CDR1 and CDR2 from the germline V gene are MNHEY and SVGAGI. There are 16 residues in the CDR3. With V trimmed by 6 bases and J by 4 bases, 11 bases remained unmatched. DNA for the CDR3: TGTGCCAGCAGAAGGGCCCCGGCGGGGGGGGCAGATACGCAGTATTTT. Translation gives CASRRAPAGGADTQYF.

This chain links TRBV20-1 with TRBJ1-3; the D gene is possibly TRBD1 (5 bases). Germline CDR1 and CDR2: DFQATT and SNEGSKA (reference sequence). V gave up 3 bases and J gave up 3 bases, with 12 bases separating them. This CDR3 has 14 residues. The CDR3, as DNA: TGCAGTGCTAGTCCGGGGGACTTTGGAAACACCATATATTTT. Amino acid sequence: CSASPGDFGNTIYF.

This clonotype came up many times. The chain combines TRBV5-1 with TRBJ2-2; 7 positions agree with TRBD1. The CDR3 is 16 residues long. V lost 5 bases, J lost 4 bases, and 11 bases stayed unmatched. Germline V gene sequence: CDR1 SGHRS, CDR2 YFSETQ. The CDR3 region is CASRTDPTGTTGELFF. The CDR3 region has the DNA TGCGCCAGCAGAACCGATCCGACAGGGACCACCGGGGAGCTGTTTTTT.

This clonotype was detected many times. The chain is built from TRBV9 and TRBJ1-2; tentative D call: TRBD1 (5 bases). CDR1 is SGDLS and CDR2 is YYNGEE in the germline V gene. The CDR3 length is 15 residues. The V end lost 0 bases, the J end lost 6 bases, and 15 bases lay between the germline ends. The CDR3 loop reads CASSVEPQGLDGYTF. DNA of the CDR3: TGTGCCAGCAGCGTAGAACCTCAGGGTCTCGATGGCTACACCTTC.

A remark on this clonotype: A much larger clone is a single base away; this may be a read error. The chain joins TRBV2 to TRBJ1-2, with D possibly being TRBD1 (6 bases). V was shortened by 4 bases and J by 7 bases, with 13 bases between the two germline ends. Germline V gene sequence: CDR1 SNHLY, CDR2 FYNNEI. This CDR3 region has 13 residues. The chain's CDR3 is CASSGQGTSGYTF. DNA of the CDR3: TGTGCCAGCAGTGGTCAGGGGACGAGTGGCTACACCTTC.

This clonotype was counted many times. The chain uses TRBV6-1 and TRBJ1-2, with 7 bases identical to TRBD1. This CDR3 region has 17 residues. V dropped 2 bases and J dropped 13; count of bases not matched to a gene: 22. Germline values: CDR1 MNHNS, CDR2 SASEGT. CDR3 protein: CASSEKGMDRLSVIPTF. CDR3 coding DNA: TGTGCCAGCAGTGAAAAGGGTATGGACAGGTTATCAGTTATCCCCACCTTC.

This clonotype was picked up many times. The chain combines TRBV20-1 with TRBJ2-7, with 10 positions matching TRBD2. CDR3 length: 14 residues. Unmatched junction bases numbered 6, after V lost 6 bases and J lost 1 base. CDR1 DFQATT and CDR2 SNEGSKA come from the germline V gene (reference sequence). The CDR3 reads CSAATSGESYEQYF. CDR3 nucleotides: TGCAGTGCCGCCACTAGCGGGGAGTCCTACGAGCAGTACTTC.

At least ten counts were recorded for this clonotype. The V call is TRBV5-1, the J call TRBJ2-1; TRBD1 might be the D (6 bases). CDR1 is SGHRS and CDR2 is YFSETQ in the germline V gene. Trimming shortened V by 0 bases and J by 6 bases, and 7 bases separated the two germline ends. This CDR3 region has 13 residues. The CDR3 region is CASSLEGVNEQFF. As DNA, the CDR3 is TGCGCCAGCAGCTTGGAGGGGGTCAATGAGCAGTTCTTC.

This clonotype was recorded many times. Sequence at one end of the junction differs from germline and may be a read error. The chain uses TRBV6-2 or TRBV6-3 and TRBJ1-2; 8 nucleotides agree with TRBD1. From germline, CDR1 is MNHEY and CDR2 SVGEGT. The CDR3 has 11 residues. CDR3 DNA sequence: TGTGCCAGCAGTTACCCGGGACAGGTATCCTTC. It specifies CASSYPGQVSF.

This clonotype was seen at least ten times. The chain has TRBV20-1 and TRBJ1-5, with TRBD1 matching 7 bases. Losses at the gene ends were 0 bases for V and 2 bases for J; bases not matched to a gene: 7. Germline CDR1 reads DFQATT; CDR2 reads SNEGSKA (reference sequence). This CDR3 comprises 16 residues. CDR3 sequence (DNA): TGCAGTGCTAGAGATCGTACAGGGGCCCGCAATCAGCCCCAGCATTTT. It codes for CSARDRTGARNQPQHF.

As concerns this clonotype: The germline gene is not matched at one end of the junction; a read error may be the cause. The CDR3 protein is CAGSYPPSGAGNQPRHF. The CDR3, as DNA: TGTGCCGGCAGTTACCCGCCATCAGGAGCGGGAAATCAGCCCCGGCATTTT. V and J are TRBV6-6 and TRBJ1-5; D is ambiguous. Germline V lookup: CDR1 MNHNY, CDR2 SVGAGI (reference sequence). The CDR3 consists of 17 residues.

This clonotype came up many times. The chain recombines TRBV20-1 with TRBJ2-1, with D uncertain. V was cut by 1 base and J by 4 bases, with 8 bases left in between. Germline values: CDR1 DFQATT, CDR2 SNEGSKA (reference sequence). The CDR3 consists of 13 residues. The CDR3 DNA reads as TGCAGTGCTAGAGTCGTAGGGTACAATGAGCAGTTCTTC. Protein sequence: CSARVVGYNEQFF.

This clonotype has a count of ten or more. The V and J genes are TRBV9 and TRBJ2-7; D gene ambiguous. V was clipped by 1 base and J by 1 base, with 12 bases between them. CDR3 length: 15 residues. Per the germline V gene, CDR1 is SGDLS and CDR2 is YYNGEE. The CDR3 sequence is CASSVSWNPSYEQYF. The DNA for the CDR3 is TGTGCCAGCAGCGTATCGTGGAACCCTTCCTACGAGCAGTACTTC.

Of note for this clonotype: Given a much more abundant clone one base away, this may be a read error. The chain joins TRBV4-2 to TRBJ2-3; 7 positions agree with TRBD1. The CDR3 loop spans 14 amino acids. In germline, CDR1 is LGHNA, CDR2 YNFKEQ. The junction had 4 bases not matched to a gene; V was cut back by 5 bases and J by 2 bases. In DNA, the CDR3 is TGTGCCAGCAGCGCCGGACAGGCCACAGATACGCAGTATTTT. The encoded protein is CASSAGQATDTQYF.

This clonotype was recorded many times. This chain links TRBV7-8 with TRBJ2-1, with TRBD2 matching over 13 bases. CDR1 SGHVS and CDR2 FQNEAQ come from the germline V gene. The CDR3 consists of 15 residues. The trim removed 3 bases at V and 5 bases at J, leaving 1 base unmatched. The CDR3 protein is CASSLGLAGNNEQFF. CDR3 bases: TGTGCCAGCAGCTTGGGACTAGCGGGAAACAATGAGCAGTTCTTC.

The chain combines TRBV5-1 with TRBJ1-1; no clear D gene. The CDR3 covers 13 residues. From germline, CDR1 is SGHRS and CDR2 YFSETQ. The V and J ends lost 1 base and 6 bases respectively, with 10 bases between them. The CDR3 nucleotides read TGCGCCAGCAGCTTGATTGTAGCCTCTGAAGCTTTCTTT. This codes for CASSLIVASEAFF.

This clonotype was detected a few times. This chain uses TRBV19 with TRBJ1-5; D ambiguous. The CDR3 has 15 amino acids. V lost 6 bases and J lost 5, with 17 bases in between. Germline V gene lookup returns CDR1 LNHDA and CDR2 SQIVND (reference sequence). CDR3 protein: CASRNQDREDQPQHF. The CDR3 DNA sequence: TGTGCCAGTAGAAACCAGGACCGTGAAGATCAGCCCCAGCATTTT.

The J gene is TRBJ1-2, the V gene TRBV6-6, with D possibly TRBD1 on 5 matching bases. CDR3 length: 15 residues. Germline loops: CDR1 MNHNY, CDR2 SVGAGI (reference sequence). Trimming removed 2 bases from V and 0 bases from J, with 10 bases in between. CDR3 region: CASSYVAGPNYGYTF. Here the CDR3 DNA reads TGTGCCAGCAGTTACGTTGCAGGGCCTAACTATGGCTACACCTTC.

Notes on this clonotype: This sequence may be a read error, since a much larger clone differs from it by one base. The chain joins TRBV9 to TRBJ2-3; TRBD1 agrees at 9 bases. Per the germline V gene, CDR1 is SGDLS and CDR2 is YYNGEE. This CDR3 has 17 amino acids. The junction had 13 bases not matched to a gene; V was cut back by 4 bases and J by 4 bases. CDR3 bases: TGTGCCAGCAGCACCCACAGGGGGCGCGTCCATGCAGATACGCAGTATTTT. Translating it yields CASSTHRGRVHADTQYF.

This clonotype was found many times. The chain couples TRBV4-2 to TRBJ2-7, with 8 bases lining up with TRBD2. The CDR3 spans 16 residues. Per the germline V gene, CDR1 is LGHNA and CDR2 is YNFKEQ. V shed 0 bases and J 0 bases; nucleotides not matched to a gene: 4. CDR3 in amino acids: CASSQEERGPSYEQYF. The CDR3 nucleotides read TGTGCCAGCAGCCAAGAGGAGCGGGGGCCCTCCTACGAGCAGTACTTC.

This clonotype was counted ten times or more. The V gene is TRBV10-3, the J gene TRBJ2-1, with 8 bases matching TRBD1. Germline values: CDR1 ENHRY, CDR2 SYGVKD. Losses at the gene ends were 4 bases for V and 6 bases for J; bases not matched to a gene: 2. The CDR3 has 13 residues. The CDR3 nucleotides read TGTGCCATCAGTGGAGGGACAGGCAATGAGCAGTTCTTC. It codes for CAISGGTGNEQFF.